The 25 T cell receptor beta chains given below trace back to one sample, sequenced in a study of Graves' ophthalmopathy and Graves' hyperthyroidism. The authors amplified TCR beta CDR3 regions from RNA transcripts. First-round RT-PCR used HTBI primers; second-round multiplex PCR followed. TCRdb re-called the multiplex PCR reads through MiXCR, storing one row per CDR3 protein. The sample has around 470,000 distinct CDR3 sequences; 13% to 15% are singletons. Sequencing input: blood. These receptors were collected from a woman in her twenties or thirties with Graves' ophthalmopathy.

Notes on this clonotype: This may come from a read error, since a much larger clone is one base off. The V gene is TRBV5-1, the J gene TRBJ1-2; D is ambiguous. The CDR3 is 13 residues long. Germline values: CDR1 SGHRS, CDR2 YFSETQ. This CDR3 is CASCLGAVYGYTF. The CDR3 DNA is TGCGCCAGCTGCTTGGGAGCGGTCTATGGCTACACCTTC.

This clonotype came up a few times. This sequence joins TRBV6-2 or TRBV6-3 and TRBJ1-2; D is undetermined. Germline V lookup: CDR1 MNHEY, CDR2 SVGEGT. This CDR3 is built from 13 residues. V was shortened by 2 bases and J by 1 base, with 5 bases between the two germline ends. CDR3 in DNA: TGTGCCAGCAGTTACCAGAATAACTATGGCTACACCTTC. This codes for CASSYQNNYGYTF.

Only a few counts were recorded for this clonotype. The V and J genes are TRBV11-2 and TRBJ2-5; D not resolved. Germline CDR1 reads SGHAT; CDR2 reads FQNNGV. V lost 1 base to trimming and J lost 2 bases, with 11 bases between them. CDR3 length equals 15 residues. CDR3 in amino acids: CASSLGDWVQETQYF. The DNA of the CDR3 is TGTGCCAGCAGCTTAGGGGATTGGGTTCAAGAGACCCAGTACTTC.

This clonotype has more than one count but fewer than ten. CDR3 sequence (DNA): TGTGCCAGCAACCTTTCGGGAGGGAGCACCGGGGAGCTGTTTTTT. It encodes CASNLSGGSTGELFF. V gene TRBV6-1 combines with J gene TRBJ2-2, with 8 bases aligning to TRBD2. CDR1 and CDR2 (germline): MNHNS, SASEGT. Trimming took 7 bases from V and 4 from J; bases not matched to a gene: 8. There are 15 residues in the CDR3.

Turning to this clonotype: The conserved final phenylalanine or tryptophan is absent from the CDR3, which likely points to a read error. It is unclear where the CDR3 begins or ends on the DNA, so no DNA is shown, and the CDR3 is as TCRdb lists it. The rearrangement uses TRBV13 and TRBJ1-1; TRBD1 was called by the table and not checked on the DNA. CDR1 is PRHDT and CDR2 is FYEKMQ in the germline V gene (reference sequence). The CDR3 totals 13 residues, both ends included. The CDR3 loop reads CASRGRGGQGVFS.

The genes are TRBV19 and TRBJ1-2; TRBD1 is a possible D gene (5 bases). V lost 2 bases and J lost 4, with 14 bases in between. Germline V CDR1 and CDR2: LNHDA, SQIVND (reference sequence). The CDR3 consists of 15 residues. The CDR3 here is CASSISGEEGYGYTF. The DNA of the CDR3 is TGTGCCAGTAGTATATCGGGGGAGGAAGGCTATGGCTACACCTTC.

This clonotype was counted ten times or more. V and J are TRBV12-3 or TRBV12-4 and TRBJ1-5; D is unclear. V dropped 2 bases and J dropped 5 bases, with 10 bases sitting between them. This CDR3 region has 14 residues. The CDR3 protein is CASSLTRPDQPQHF. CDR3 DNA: TGTGCCAGCAGTTTAACCAGGCCCGATCAGCCCCAGCATTTT.

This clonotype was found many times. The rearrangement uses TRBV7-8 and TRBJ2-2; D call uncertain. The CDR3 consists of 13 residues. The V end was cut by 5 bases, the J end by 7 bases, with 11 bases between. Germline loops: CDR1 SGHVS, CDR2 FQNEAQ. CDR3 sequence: CASSHLRVGELFF. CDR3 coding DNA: TGTGCCAGCAGCCATCTTCGGGTCGGGGAGCTGTTTTTT.

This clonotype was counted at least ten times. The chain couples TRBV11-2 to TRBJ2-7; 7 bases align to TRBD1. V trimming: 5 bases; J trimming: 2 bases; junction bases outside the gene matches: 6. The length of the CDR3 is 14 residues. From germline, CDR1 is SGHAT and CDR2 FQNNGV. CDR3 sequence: CASSITGVPYEQYF. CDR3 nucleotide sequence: TGTGCCAGCAGCATTACAGGGGTCCCCTACGAGCAGTACTTC.

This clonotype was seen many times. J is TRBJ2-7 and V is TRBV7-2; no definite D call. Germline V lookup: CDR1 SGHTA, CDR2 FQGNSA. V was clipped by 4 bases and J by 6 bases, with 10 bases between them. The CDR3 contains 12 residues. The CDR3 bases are TGTGCCAGCAGCTACCGACTCGGCGAGCAGTACTTC. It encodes CASSYRLGEQYF.

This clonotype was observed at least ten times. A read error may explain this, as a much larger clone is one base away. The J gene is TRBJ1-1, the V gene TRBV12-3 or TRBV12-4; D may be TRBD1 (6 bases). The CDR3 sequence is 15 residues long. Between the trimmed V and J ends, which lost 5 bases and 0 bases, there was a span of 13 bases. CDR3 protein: CASSTPYRVNTEAFF. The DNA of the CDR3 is TGTGCCAGCAGTACACCGTACAGGGTGAACACTGAAGCTTTCTTT.

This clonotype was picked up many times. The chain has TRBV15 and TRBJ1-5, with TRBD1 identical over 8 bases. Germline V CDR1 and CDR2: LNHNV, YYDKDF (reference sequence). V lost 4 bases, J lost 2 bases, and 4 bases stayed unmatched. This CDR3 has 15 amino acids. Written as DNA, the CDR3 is TGTGCCACCAGCAACGACAGGGGAGGCAATCAGCCCCAGCATTTT. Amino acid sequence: CATSNDRGGNQPQHF. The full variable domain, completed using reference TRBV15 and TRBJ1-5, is DAMVIQNPRYQVTQFGKPVTLSCSQTLNHNVMYWYQQKSSQAPKLLFHYYDKDFNNEADTPDNFQSRRPNTSFCFLDIRSPGLGDTAMYLCATSNDRGGNQPQHFGDGTRLSIL.

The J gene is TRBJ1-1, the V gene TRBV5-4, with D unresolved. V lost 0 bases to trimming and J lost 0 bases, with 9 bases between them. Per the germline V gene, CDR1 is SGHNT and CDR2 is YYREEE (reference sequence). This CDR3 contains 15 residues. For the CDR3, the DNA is TGTGCCAGCAGCTTGGACAGACCTATGAACACTGAAGCTTTCTTT. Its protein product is CASSLDRPMNTEAFF.

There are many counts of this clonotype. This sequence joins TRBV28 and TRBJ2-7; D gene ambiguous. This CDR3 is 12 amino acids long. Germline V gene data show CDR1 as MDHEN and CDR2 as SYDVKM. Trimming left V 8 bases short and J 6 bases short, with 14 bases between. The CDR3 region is CASSGGVGEQYF. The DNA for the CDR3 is TGTGCCAGCTCCGGTGGGGTGGGCGAGCAGTACTTC.

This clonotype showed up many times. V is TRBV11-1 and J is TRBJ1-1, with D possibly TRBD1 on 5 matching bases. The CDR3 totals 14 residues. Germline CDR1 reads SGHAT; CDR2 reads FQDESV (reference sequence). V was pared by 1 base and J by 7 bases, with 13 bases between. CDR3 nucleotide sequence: TGTGCCAGCAGCTTAGTTCCCCCGGGGGATGAAGCTTTCTTT. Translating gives CASSLVPPGDEAFF.

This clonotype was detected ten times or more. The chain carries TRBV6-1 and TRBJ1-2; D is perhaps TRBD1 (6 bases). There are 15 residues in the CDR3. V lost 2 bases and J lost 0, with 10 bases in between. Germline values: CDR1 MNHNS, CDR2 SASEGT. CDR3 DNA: TGTGCCAGCAGTGAATTCGGGGGCGCTAACTATGGCTACACCTTC. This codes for CASSEFGGANYGYTF.

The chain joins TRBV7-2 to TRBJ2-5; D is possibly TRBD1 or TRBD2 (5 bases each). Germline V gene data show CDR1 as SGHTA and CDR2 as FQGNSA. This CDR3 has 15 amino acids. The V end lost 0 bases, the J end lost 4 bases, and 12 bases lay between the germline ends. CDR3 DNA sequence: TGTGCCAGCAGCTTAGCGCAGGGACCGGGAGAGACCCAGTACTTC. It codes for CASSLAQGPGETQYF.

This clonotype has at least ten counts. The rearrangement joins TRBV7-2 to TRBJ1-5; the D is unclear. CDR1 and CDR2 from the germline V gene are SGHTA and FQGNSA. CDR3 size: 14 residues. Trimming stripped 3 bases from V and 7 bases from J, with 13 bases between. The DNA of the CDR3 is TGTGCCAGCAGCTTTTTGAGGTCAGGCCAGCCCCAGCATTTT. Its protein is CASSFLRSGQPQHF.

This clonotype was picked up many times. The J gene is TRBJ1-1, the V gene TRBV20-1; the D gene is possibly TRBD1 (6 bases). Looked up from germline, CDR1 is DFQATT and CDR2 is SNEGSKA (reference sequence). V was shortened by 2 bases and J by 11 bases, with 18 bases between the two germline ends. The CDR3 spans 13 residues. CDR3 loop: CSARSGQLPLAFF. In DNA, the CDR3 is TGCAGTGCTAGATCCGGACAGTTGCCTTTGGCTTTCTTT.

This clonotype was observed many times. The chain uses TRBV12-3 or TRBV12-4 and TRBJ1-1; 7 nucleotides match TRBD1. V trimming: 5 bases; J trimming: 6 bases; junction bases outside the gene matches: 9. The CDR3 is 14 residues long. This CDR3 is CASSPHRRGPEAFF. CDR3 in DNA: TGTGCCAGCAGTCCCCACCGGAGGGGGCCTGAAGCTTTCTTT.

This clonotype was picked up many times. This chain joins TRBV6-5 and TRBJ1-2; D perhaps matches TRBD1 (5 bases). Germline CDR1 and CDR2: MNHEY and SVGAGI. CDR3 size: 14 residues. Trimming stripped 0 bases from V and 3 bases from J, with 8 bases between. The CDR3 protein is CASSYSQGYYGYTF. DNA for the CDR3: TGTGCCAGCAGTTACTCGCAGGGTTACTATGGCTACACCTTC.

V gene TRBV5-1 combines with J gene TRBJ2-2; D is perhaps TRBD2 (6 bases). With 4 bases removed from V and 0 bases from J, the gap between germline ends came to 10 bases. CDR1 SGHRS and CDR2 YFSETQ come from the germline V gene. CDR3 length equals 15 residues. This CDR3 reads CASSDGSSNTGELFF. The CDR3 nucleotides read TGCGCCAGCAGCGACGGGAGTTCGAACACCGGGGAGCTGTTTTTT. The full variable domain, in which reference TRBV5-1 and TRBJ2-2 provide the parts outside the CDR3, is KAGVTQTPRYLIKTRGQQVTLSCSPISGHRSVSWYQQTPGQGLQFLFEYFSETQRNKGNFPGRFSGRQFSNSRSEMNVSTLELGDSALYLCASSDGSSNTGELFFGEGSRLTVL.

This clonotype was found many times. CDR3 coding DNA: TGTGCCACCCAGGACAGAGAAAATCAGCCCCAGCATTTT. Translating gives CATQDRENQPQHF. The gene calls are TRBV19 and TRBJ1-5; D perhaps matches TRBD1 (6 bases). CDR3 length equals 13 residues. Germline-derived CDR1 and CDR2 are LNHDA and SQIVND (reference sequence). Trimming shortened V by 10 bases and J by 4 bases, and 14 bases separated the two germline ends.

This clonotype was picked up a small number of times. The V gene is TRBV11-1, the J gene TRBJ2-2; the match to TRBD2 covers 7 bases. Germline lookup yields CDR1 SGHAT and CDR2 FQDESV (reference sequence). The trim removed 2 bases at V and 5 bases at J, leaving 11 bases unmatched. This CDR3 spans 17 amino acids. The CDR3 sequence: CASSLRGWTRGTGELFF. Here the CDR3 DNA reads TGTGCCAGCAGCTTAAGAGGTTGGACGCGGGGGACCGGGGAGCTGTTTTTT.

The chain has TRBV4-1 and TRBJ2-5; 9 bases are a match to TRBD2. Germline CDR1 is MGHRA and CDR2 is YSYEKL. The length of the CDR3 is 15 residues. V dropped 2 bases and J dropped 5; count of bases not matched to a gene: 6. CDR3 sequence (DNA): TGCGCCAGCAGCCAACTAAGCGGGGGGTGGGAGACCCAGTACTTC. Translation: CASSQLSGGWETQYF.